Only a few counts were recorded for the clone carrying this T cell receptor beta chain. The sample originates from a study of blood T cell repertoires in COVID-19. CDR3 length equals 15 residues. V dropped 1 base and J dropped 9 bases, with 16 bases sitting between them. Germline CDR1 is MGHRA and CDR2 is YSYEKL. Only in-frame clones appear in the TCRdb table, and some are missing; sequencing was by immunoSEQ multiplex PCR. Among approximately 260,000 clones listed, approximately 79% were seen once. Specimen: peripheral blood. The V and J genes are TRBV4-1 and TRBJ1-3; D perhaps matches TRBD1 (5 bases). This receptor was obtained from a woman aged 40 to 55 with active or convalescent COVID-19. The CDR3: CASSQVQTVRATIYF. CDR3 DNA: TGCGCCAGCAGCCAAGTTCAGACAGTCCGAGCCACCATATATTTT.